The 29 T cell receptor beta chains listed next were all sequenced from one sample in a study of identical twins. MiXCR, applied by TCRdb to the 5' RACE reads, yields one record per CDR3 protein. The sample has around 280,000 distinct CDR3 sequences, less than 9% seen once. These data were also filed under a second study, of yellow fever vaccine responses in identical twins.

The sequenced sample was memory (CD45RO+) T cells sorted from blood. The receptors were gathered from a woman under 30 in good health.

V usage is TRBV4-1 and J usage is TRBJ2-3; 7 nucleotides agree with TRBD2. This CDR3 is 18 amino acids long. The germline CDR1 and CDR2 sequences are MGHRA and YSYEKL. V gave up 3 bases and J gave up 2 bases; unmatched junction bases: 14. The CDR3 sequence: CASSQERASGLHTDTQYF. As DNA, the CDR3 is TGCGCCAGCAGCCAGGAACGTGCTAGCGGCTTACACACAGATACGCAGTATTTT.

V and J are TRBV6-1 and TRBJ1-1; D remains unclear. The CDR3 loop spans 13 amino acids. The germline CDR1 and CDR2 sequences are MNHNS and SASEGT. The V and J ends lost 6 bases and 1 base respectively, with 9 bases between them. CDR3 protein: CASRVPGNTEAFF. CDR3 bases: TGTGCCAGCAGGGTGCCTGGGAACACTGAAGCTTTCTTT.

This clonotype was seen only a few times. The V and J genes are TRBV18 and TRBJ2-5; D not certain. Germline CDR1 and CDR2: KGHSH and LQKENI. The ends were cut back, 3 bases at V and 2 bases at J, with 19 bases in the middle. This CDR3 contains 17 residues. In DNA form, the CDR3 reads TGTGCCAGCTCACCGTCGACCTTGCTAGACATACAAGAGACCCAGTACTTC. This encodes CASSPSTLLDIQETQYF. Full variable domain (remainder filled in from reference TRBV18 and TRBJ2-5): NAGVMQNPRHLVRRRGQEARLRCSPMKGHSHVYWYRQLPEEGLKFMVYLQKENIIDESGMPKERFSAEFPKEGPSILRIQQVVRGDSAAYFCASSPSTLLDIQETQYFGPGTRLLVL.

This chain joins TRBV28 and TRBJ2-1, with 7 bases matching TRBD2. V was pared by 5 bases and J by 4 bases, with 11 bases of the junction left unmatched. Germline lookup yields CDR1 MDHEN and CDR2 SYDVKM. CDR3 length equals 16 residues. The CDR3 reads CASSMGGAGRYNEQFF. The CDR3 DNA is TGTGCCAGCAGTATGGGGGGAGCGGGGCGGTACAATGAGCAGTTCTTC.

The rearrangement joins TRBV3-1 to TRBJ1-4; no definite D call. The CDR3 consists of 15 residues. The V end lost 1 base, the J end lost 3 bases, and 9 bases lay between the germline ends. CDR1 and CDR2 (germline): LGHDT, YNNKEL (reference sequence). DNA for the CDR3: TGTGCCAGCAGCCAAGTCGTTTCATCTAATGAAAAACTGTTTTTT. It encodes CASSQVVSSNEKLFF.

This clonotype was seen a few times. CDR3 sequence (DNA): TGCGCCAGCAGCACCGAGATAGCAGCCGGGGAGCTGTTTTTT. As protein: CASSTEIAAGELFF. V is TRBV5-1 and J is TRBJ2-2; D gene uncertain. The germline V gene has CDR1 SGHRS and CDR2 YFSETQ. The CDR3 covers 14 residues. V dropped 4 bases and J dropped 6 bases, with 13 bases sitting between them. Full variable domain (missing parts from reference TRBV5-1 and TRBJ2-2): KAGVTQTPRYLIKTRGQQVTLSCSPISGHRSVSWYQQTPGQGLQFLFEYFSETQRNKGNFPGRFSGRQFSNSRSEMNVSTLELGDSALYLCASSTEIAAGELFFGEGSRLTVL.

This clonotype was detected many times. This chain uses TRBV28 with TRBJ1-2; D remains ambiguous. The germline gives CDR1 MDHEN, CDR2 SYDVKM. V lost 5 bases and J 8 bases, leaving 12 bases between the germline ends. The CDR3 extends over 12 amino acids. The CDR3: CASSPGLIGYTF. In DNA, the CDR3 is TGTGCCAGCAGTCCTGGGCTGATCGGCTACACCTTC.

This clonotype appeared a few times. The chain couples TRBV2 to TRBJ2-7; 7 nucleotides agree with TRBD1. The CDR3 length is 18 residues. Germline CDR1 reads SNHLY; CDR2 reads FYNNEI. V shed 4 bases, J shed 2 bases, and the junction held 17 bases outside the gene matches. The CDR3 DNA is TGTGCCAGCAGTGTACAGGGGATTGTCGGAAGCATGGCCTACGAGCAGTACTTC. It is translated as CASSVQGIVGSMAYEQYF.

The V gene is TRBV12-3 or TRBV12-4, the J gene TRBJ2-1; the D gene is possibly TRBD2 (6 bases). The V end was cut by 5 bases, the J end by 5 bases, with 13 bases between. This CDR3 spans 14 amino acids. This CDR3 reads CASSIPGGNNEQFF. As DNA, the CDR3 is TGTGCCAGCAGTATCCCTGGGGGGAACAATGAGCAGTTCTTC.

This clonotype was counted at least ten times. The genes are TRBV5-1 and TRBJ1-1; no reliable D call. The V gene's germline CDR1 is SGHRS and CDR2 YFSETQ. The CDR3 loop spans 14 amino acids. The V end was cut by 4 bases, the J end by 1 base, with 11 bases between. The CDR3 protein is CASSARAGNTEAFF. CDR3 in DNA: TGCGCCAGCAGCGCCCGGGCGGGGAACACTGAAGCTTTCTTT.

This clonotype was counted at least ten times. The J gene is TRBJ2-3, the V gene TRBV3-1; weak D call: TRBD1 (6 bases). The germline gives CDR1 LGHDT, CDR2 YNNKEL (reference sequence). This CDR3 region has 15 residues. Trimming removed 1 base at V and 2 bases at J, with 10 bases between. The CDR3 loop reads CASSQGAGDTDTQYF. For the CDR3, the DNA is TGTGCCAGCAGCCAAGGAGCAGGGGACACAGATACGCAGTATTTT.

This clonotype was seen a few times. This chain links TRBV3-1 with TRBJ2-3; maybe TRBD2 (7 bases). V gave up 1 base and J gave up 7 bases, with 18 bases separating them. The CDR3 length is 16 residues. The germline gives CDR1 LGHDT, CDR2 YNNKEL (reference sequence). The chain's CDR3 is CASSQGGGQKVNTQYF. The CDR3 nucleotides are TGTGCCAGCAGCCAAGGGGGGGGGCAGAAGGTTAATACGCAGTATTTT.

The genes are TRBV6-2 or TRBV6-3 and TRBJ2-1; D is tentatively TRBD1 or TRBD2 (5 bases each). The V gene's germline CDR1 is MNHEY and CDR2 SVGEGT. The CDR3 loop spans 16 amino acids. Trimming left V 7 bases short and J 1 base short, with 17 bases between. Here the CDR3 DNA reads TGTGCCAGCATCCGGGACGACAGCCCTTCCTACAATGAGCAGTTCTTC. Protein sequence: CASIRDDSPSYNEQFF.

J is TRBJ1-6 and V is TRBV12-3 or TRBV12-4; D is possibly TRBD1 (6 bases). V was shortened by 6 bases and J by 7 bases, with 10 bases between the two germline ends. There are 13 residues in the CDR3. The CDR3 here is CASRGTRNSPLHF. CDR3 DNA sequence: TGTGCCAGCAGGGGGACACGGAATTCACCCCTCCACTTT.

This clonotype was seen a handful of times. J is TRBJ2-3 and V is TRBV3-1; possibly TRBD2 for D (5 bases). CDR3 size: 15 residues. Trimming left V 4 bases short and J 4 bases short, with 15 bases between. The V gene's germline CDR1 is LGHDT and CDR2 YNNKEL (reference sequence). The CDR3 bases are TGTGCCAGCAGCCCCAAGGACCGGGGTGCAGATACGCAGTATTTT. Translating it yields CASSPKDRGADTQYF.

The table lists this clonotype with many counts. The V call is TRBV12-3 or TRBV12-4, the J call TRBJ1-6; D is uncertain. The CDR3 extends over 12 amino acids. Trimming took 5 bases from V and 10 from J, leaving 9 bases between them. The CDR3 region is CASSIKGSPLHF. For the CDR3, the DNA is TGTGCCAGCAGTATAAAGGGATCACCCCTCCACTTT.

This clonotype appeared a few times. At one boundary the junction diverges from the germline segment, which might be a read error. The V and J genes are TRBV5-4 and TRBJ1-1; tentatively, D is TRBD1 (5 bases). Germline values: CDR1 SGHNT, CDR2 YYREEE (reference sequence). The CDR3 extends over 14 amino acids. This chain's CDR3 is CASRLGLTNTEAFF. The CDR3 DNA reads as TGTGCCAGCAGGTTGGGACTCACGAACACTGAAGCTTTCTTT.

This chain's CDR3 is CASSLRPEGGRETQYF. For the CDR3, the DNA is TGTGCCAGCAGCTTACGTCCGGAGGGTGGACGAGAGACCCAGTACTTC. V and J are TRBV7-8 and TRBJ2-5; TRBD2 is a possible D gene (6 bases). Trimming removed 2 bases at V and 4 bases at J, with 17 bases between. The V gene's germline CDR1 is SGHVS and CDR2 FQNEAQ. The CDR3 runs to 16 residues. Full variable domain (rest looked up from reference TRBV7-8 and TRBJ2-5): GAGVSQSPRYKVAKRGQDVALRCDPISGHVSLFWYQQALGQGPEFLTYFQNEAQLDKSGLPSDRFFAERPEGSVSTLKIQRTQQEDSAVYLCASSLRPEGGRETQYFGPGTRLLVL.

The chain combines TRBV11-2 with TRBJ2-2; D unresolved. CDR1 and CDR2 from the germline V gene are SGHAT and FQNNGV. The CDR3 covers 17 residues. V was clipped by 5 bases and J by 2 bases, with 18 bases between them. Here the CDR3 DNA reads TGTGCCAGCAGCGTTAGATGGAGAAGAACTAACACCGGGGAGCTGTTTTTT. It translates to CASSVRWRRTNTGELFF. The full variable domain, its missing parts supplied by reference TRBV11-2 and TRBJ2-2, is EAGVAQSPRYKIIEKRQSVAFWCNPISGHATLYWYQQILGQGPKLLIQFQNNGVVDDSQLPKDRFSAERLKGVDSTLKIQPAKLEDSAVYLCASSVRWRRTNTGELFFGEGSRLTVL.

This chain links TRBV9 with TRBJ2-3; 7 bases line up with TRBD2. J was trimmed by 5 bases and V by 0 bases; bases with no gene match: 6. Germline CDR1 and CDR2: SGDLS and YYNGEE. The CDR3 has 15 residues. The CDR3 DNA follows: TGTGCCAGCAGCGTAGGGGGAGGGCATGAAGATACGCAGTATTTT. Its translation is CASSVGGGHEDTQYF.

The rearrangement joins TRBV13 to TRBJ1-1, with D perhaps TRBD1 (5 bases). Germline V lookup: CDR1 PRHDT, CDR2 FYEKMQ (reference sequence). The CDR3 is made up of 13 amino acids. Between the trimmed V and J ends, which lost 5 bases and 6 bases, there was a span of 13 bases. CDR3 DNA sequence: TGTGCCAGCAGCGCGAGGGACGTCTCTGAAGCTTTCTTT. As protein: CASSARDVSEAFF.

This chain connects TRBV5-1 to TRBJ1-4; 8 bases align to TRBD1. Germline trimming cut 3 bases from V and 0 bases from J; bases unmatched to any gene: 4. The germline V gene encodes CDR1 SGHRS and CDR2 YFSETQ. The CDR3 is 16 residues long. CDR3 sequence (DNA): TGCGCCAGCAGCTCGGACAGGGAGACAACTAATGAAAAACTGTTTTTT. Translating it yields CASSSDRETTNEKLFF.

V is TRBV20-1 and J is TRBJ2-5; possibly TRBD1 for D (5 bases). This CDR3 spans 14 amino acids. The V end was cut by 4 bases, the J end by 1 base, with 13 bases between. Looked up from germline, CDR1 is DFQATT and CDR2 is SNEGSKA (reference sequence). The CDR3 is CSATTVLAQETQYF. CDR3 DNA: TGCAGTGCTACGACAGTTTTGGCCCAAGAGACCCAGTACTTC.

The genes are TRBV4-2 and TRBJ1-2, with D perhaps matching TRBD1 (6 bases). Germline CDR1 LGHNA, CDR2 YNFKEQ. V gave up 0 bases and J gave up 3 bases, with 11 bases separating them. The length of the CDR3 is 15 residues. CDR3 sequence: CASSQDYKGDYGYTF. CDR3 nucleotides: TGTGCCAGCAGCCAAGATTATAAGGGGGACTATGGCTACACCTTC.

Remarks on this clonotype: Without the conserved terminal phenylalanine or tryptophan, this CDR3 likely stems from a read error. The chain combines TRBV28 with TRBJ2-7, with 12 bases identical to TRBD2. The CDR3 is 19 amino acids. J lost 5 bases, V lost 1 base, and 15 bases had no gene match. Germline V gene lookup returns CDR1 MDHEN and CDR2 SYDVKM. CDR3 DNA: TGTGCCAGCAGTTTATTCGTATCGGGGCTAGCGGGAGGGCAGGACGAGCAGTACTAC. Its translation: CASSLFVSGLAGGQDEQYY.

This clonotype was counted only a few times. The rearrangement joins TRBV10-3 to TRBJ2-6, with D unclear. V lost 3 bases to trimming and J lost 4 bases, with 16 bases between them. The CDR3 runs to 17 residues. CDR1 and CDR2 (germline): ENHRY, SYGVKD. Here the CDR3 reads CAISDQSPRVGANVLTF. CDR3 nucleotides: TGTGCCATCAGTGACCAAAGCCCTCGGGTCGGGGCCAACGTCCTGACTTTC.

The chain joins TRBV11-3 to TRBJ2-5; a possible D gene is TRBD1 (7 bases). Germline-derived CDR1 and CDR2 are SGHNT and YENEEA. The CDR3 has 15 amino acids. Deletions cut 6 bases from V and 4 bases from J, with 18 bases between. Here the CDR3 reads CASSSPTGTGETQYF. CDR3 nucleotides: TGTGCCAGCAGTTCCCCGACAGGGACTGGAGAGACCCAGTACTTC.

This clonotype was observed at least ten times. The CDR3 spells CASSRTKSGGNEQFF. The CDR3 DNA follows: TGCGCCAGCAGCCGCACAAAGAGTGGGGGCAATGAGCAGTTCTTC. The chain employs TRBV5-1 and TRBJ2-1; either TRBD1 or TRBD2 may supply D (5 bases each). The germline V gene has CDR1 SGHRS and CDR2 YFSETQ. V was cut by 4 bases and J by 6 bases, with 17 bases left in between. The CDR3 contains 15 residues.

This rearrangement joins TRBV7-9 to TRBJ2-3, with D maybe TRBD2 (6 bases). V lost 2 bases and J lost 2, with 11 bases in between. CDR3 size: 15 residues. The V gene's germline CDR1 is SEHNR and CDR2 FQNEAQ (reference sequence). The CDR3 coding sequence is TGTGCCAGCAGCTTAAGGGACTTTACCACAGATACGCAGTATTTT. It specifies CASSLRDFTTDTQYF.